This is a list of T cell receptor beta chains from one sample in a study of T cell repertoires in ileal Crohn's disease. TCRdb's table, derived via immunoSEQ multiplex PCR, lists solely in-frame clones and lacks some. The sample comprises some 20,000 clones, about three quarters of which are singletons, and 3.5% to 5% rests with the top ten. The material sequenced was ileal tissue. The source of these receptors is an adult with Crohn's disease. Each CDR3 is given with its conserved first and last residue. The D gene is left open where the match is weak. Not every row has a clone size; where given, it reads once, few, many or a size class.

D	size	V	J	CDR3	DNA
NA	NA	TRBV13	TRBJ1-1	CASSLSGVGRDTEAFF	TGTGCCAGCAGCTTATCAGGGGTAGGGAGGGACACTGAAGCTTTCTTT
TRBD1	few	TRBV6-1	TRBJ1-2	CASREAGQGFGYTF	TGTGCCAGCAGAGAGGCGGGACAGGGTTTTGGCTACACCTTC
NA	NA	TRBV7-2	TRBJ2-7	CASSRRTRTLVPYEQYF	TGTGCCAGCAGCCGCAGGACAAGGACACTCGTCCCTTACGAGCAGTACTTC
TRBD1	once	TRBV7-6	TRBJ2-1	CASSLEGAHYNEQFF	TGTGCCAGCAGCTTAGAGGGGGCCCACTACAATGAGCAGTTCTTC
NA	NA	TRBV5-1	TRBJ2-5	CASSFRGTETQYF	TGCGCCAGCAGCTTTCGGGGAACCGAGACCCAGTACTTC
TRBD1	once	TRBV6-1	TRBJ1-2	CASSAQGGGGYTF	TGTGCCAGCAGTGCCCAGGGGGGCGGTGGCTACACCTTC
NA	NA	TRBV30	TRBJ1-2	CAWSRQGKSLGYTF	TGTGCCTGGAGCCGGCAGGGGAAGTCGCTCGGCTACACCTTC
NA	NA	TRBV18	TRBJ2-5	CASSPNTEQETQYF	TGTGCCAGCTCACCCAACACAGAACAAGAGACCCAGTACTTC
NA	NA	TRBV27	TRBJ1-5	CASRSSEGGSNQPQHF	TGTGCCAGCAGATCTAGCGAGGGAGGAAGCAATCAGCCCCAGCATTTT
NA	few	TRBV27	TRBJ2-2	CASSLFRGNTGELFF	TGTGCCAGCAGTTTATTCCGGGGAAACACCGGGGAGCTGTTTTTT
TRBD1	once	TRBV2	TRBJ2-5	CASSPTGGTEETQYF	TGTGCCAGCAGTCCGACAGGGGGGACGGAAGAGACCCAGTACTTC
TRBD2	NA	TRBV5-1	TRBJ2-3	CASHGLAGDFGTDTQYF	TGCGCCAGCCACGGACTAGCGGGCGATTTTGGCACAGATACGCAGTATTTT
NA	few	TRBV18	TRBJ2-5	CASSPPGDSVTQYF	TGTGCCAGCTCACCACCGGGGGACTCTGTGACCCAGTACTTC
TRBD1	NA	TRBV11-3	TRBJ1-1	CASSPRDSTEAFF	TGTGCCAGCAGCCCCCGGGACAGCACTGAAGCTTTCTTT
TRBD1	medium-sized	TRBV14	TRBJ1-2	CASSRYGTGGYGYTF	TGTGCCAGCAGCCGGTACGGGACAGGGGGCTATGGCTACACCTTC
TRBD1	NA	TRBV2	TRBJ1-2	CASSSDRAGGYTF	TGTGCCAGCAGTTCGGACAGGGCTGGCGGCTACACCTTC
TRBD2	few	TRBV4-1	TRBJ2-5	CASSPRTSGGPHIQETQYF	TGCGCCAGCAGCCCAAGGACTAGCGGGGGGCCCCATATCCAAGAGACCCAGTACTTC
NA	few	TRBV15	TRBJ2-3	CATSSSSDTQYF	TGTGCCACCAGCAGTTCTTCAGATACGCAGTATTTT
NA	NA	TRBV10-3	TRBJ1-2	CATKQGNGYTF	TGTGCCACCAAACAGGGTAATGGCTACACCTTC
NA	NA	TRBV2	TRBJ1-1	CASSFRAEAFF	TGTGCCAGCAGTTTCAGGGCTGAAGCTTTCTTT
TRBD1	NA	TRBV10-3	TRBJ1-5	CAISEGEQGVGQPQHF	TGTGCCATCAGTGAAGGGGAACAGGGGGTAGGTCAGCCCCAGCATTTT
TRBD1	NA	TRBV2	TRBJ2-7	CASSPGTGTYEQYF	TGTGCCAGCAGCCCCGGGACAGGGACCTACGAGCAGTACTTC
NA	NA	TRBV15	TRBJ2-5	CATSRDPVQETQYF	TGTGCCACCAGCAGAGATCCGGTCCAAGAGACCCAGTACTTC
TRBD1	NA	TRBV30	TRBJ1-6	CAWKQGDRSPLHF	TGTGCCTGGAAACAGGGGGATCGATCACCCCTCCACTTT
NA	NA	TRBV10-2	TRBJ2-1	CASSDHSVSITDEQFF	TGCGCCAGCAGTGACCACTCAGTTAGCATCACCGATGAGCAGTTCTTC
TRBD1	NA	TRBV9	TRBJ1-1	CASSVQDRLNTEAFF	TGTGCCAGCAGCGTCCAGGACAGGCTGAACACTGAAGCTTTCTTT
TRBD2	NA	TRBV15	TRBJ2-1	CATSRDRRAGYNEQFF	TGTGCCACCAGCAGAGATCGGAGAGCGGGATACAATGAGCAGTTCTTC
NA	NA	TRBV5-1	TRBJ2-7	CASSPRQSSYEQYF	TGCGCCAGCAGCCCACGACAGAGCTCCTACGAGCAGTACTTC
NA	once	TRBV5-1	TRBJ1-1	CASSLAQGLGEFF	TGCGCCAGCAGCTTGGCTCAGGGACTCGGGGAGTTCTTT
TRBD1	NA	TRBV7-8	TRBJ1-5	CASSADRASRSNQPQHF	TGTGCCAGCAGCGCGGACAGGGCTAGTAGAAGCAATCAGCCCCAGCATTTT
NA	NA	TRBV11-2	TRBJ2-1	CASSLVPGWDEQFF	TGTGCCAGCAGCTTAGTTCCAGGGTGGGATGAGCAGTTCTTC
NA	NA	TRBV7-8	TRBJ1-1	CASSFGGYREGTEAFF	TGTGCCAGCAGCTTCGGGGGATACAGGGAGGGCACTGAAGCTTTCTTT
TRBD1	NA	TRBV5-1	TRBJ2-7	CASSLGDRVGEQYF	TGCGCCAGCAGCTTGGGGGACAGGGTCGGCGAGCAGTACTTC
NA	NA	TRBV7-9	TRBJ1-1	CATGDTEAFF	TGTGCCACCGGGGACACTGAAGCTTTCTTT
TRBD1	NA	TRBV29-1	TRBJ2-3	CSVQGATSLTDTQYF	TGCAGCGTTCAGGGGGCAACTTCGTTGACAGATACGCAGTATTTT